A selection of T cell receptor beta chains follows, all from one sample in a study of brain metastases from non-small cell lung cancer. Some clones are missing from TCRdb's copy, which holds only in-frame ones; the method was immunoSEQ multiplex PCR. The sample lists around 2,200 clones, approximately 87% seen once, with approximately 6.3% in the top ten. Sequences were obtained from primary lung tumor tissue. The receptors originated from a donor aged 40 or older with non-small cell lung cancer. CDR3s include the opening cysteine and the closing phenylalanine or tryptophan. Each record gives: clone size, J gene, CDR3 length, D gene, V gene, CDR3 protein, CDR3 DNA. D genes are given only for firm matches. Clone size is not always given. Where it is, it says once, few, many or a class for expanded clones.

size: once
J: TRBJ1-4
length: 15
D: NA
V: TRBV7-2
CDR3: CAVTVGSATNEKLFF
DNA: TGTGCCGTCACGGTTGGGTCGGCAACTAATGAAAAACTGTTTTTT

size: NA
J: TRBJ1-1
length: 12
D: TRBD1
V: TRBV30
CDR3: CAWSPLTGDAFF
DNA: TGTGCCTGGAGTCCCCTAACAGGGGACGCTTTCTTT

size: NA
J: TRBJ1-2
length: 15
D: TRBD1
V: TRBV7-9
CDR3: CATAFTGGASYGYTF
DNA: TGTGCCACCGCCTTTACAGGGGGCGCCAGCTATGGCTACACCTTC

size: NA
J: TRBJ1-5
length: 14
D: NA
V: TRBV2
CDR3: CASSEVGSNQPQHF
DNA: TGTGCCAGCAGTGAGGTGGGAAGCAATCAGCCCCAGCATTTT

size: NA
J: TRBJ1-1
length: 14
D: NA
V: TRBV3-1/TRBV3-2
CDR3: CASSLTERNTEAFF
DNA: TGTGCCAGCAGCCTGACAGAAAGGAACACTGAAGCTTTCTTT

size: NA
J: TRBJ2-3
length: 17
D: NA
V: TRBV7-9
CDR3: CASSLAVGGGAENTQYF
DNA: TGTGCCAGCAGCTTAGCGGTGGGCGGAGGGGCCGAAAATACGCAGTATTTT

size: NA
J: TRBJ1-2
length: 16
D: NA
V: TRBV9
CDR3: CASSVEPRDPPYGYTF
DNA: TGTGCCAGCAGCGTCGAACCCCGGGATCCTCCATATGGCTACACCTTC

size: NA
J: TRBJ2-7
length: 11
D: NA
V: TRBV6-2/TRBV6-3
CDR3: CASSYLGEQYF
DNA: TGTGCCAGCAGTTACTTAGGTGAGCAGTACTTC

size: NA
J: TRBJ2-5
length: 14
D: TRBD1
V: TRBV7-6
CDR3: CASSLLRGQEIQYF
DNA: TGTGCCAGCAGCTTACTAAGGGGGCAAGAGATCCAGTACTTC

size: NA
J: TRBJ2-2
length: 14
D: TRBD2
V: TRBV5-1
CDR3: CASSLGLAVGELFF
DNA: TGCGCCAGCAGCTTGGGACTAGCCGTAGGGGAGCTGTTTTTT

size: NA
J: TRBJ1-1
length: 14
D: NA
V: TRBV4-1
CDR3: CASSPILRRTEAFF
DNA: TGCGCCAGCAGCCCCATTCTCCGACGGACTGAAGCTTTCTTT

size: NA
J: TRBJ1-3
length: 14
D: NA
V: TRBV5-4
CDR3: CASSLEAGGNTIYF
DNA: TGTGCCAGCAGCTTGGAGGCAGGTGGAAACACCATATATTTT

size: NA
J: TRBJ2-3
length: 17
D: NA
V: TRBV14
CDR3: CASSSQGRISPTDTQYF
DNA: TGTGCCAGCAGCTCCCAAGGACGGATATCTCCTACAGATACGCAGTATTTT

size: NA
J: TRBJ1-6
length: 15
D: NA
V: TRBV3-1/TRBV3-2
CDR3: CASSQDLGGTSPLHF
DNA: TGTGCCAGCAGCCAAGATCTGGGGGGTACTTCACCCCTCCACTTT

size: NA
J: TRBJ1-1
length: 16
D: TRBD1
V: TRBV5-6
CDR3: CASSLPGQGVRTEAFF
DNA: TGTGCCAGCAGCTTGCCGGGACAGGGTGTACGGACTGAAGCTTTTTTT

size: NA
J: TRBJ1-2
length: 15
D: NA
V: TRBV5-1
CDR3: CASSLGDSANYGYTF
DNA: TGCGCCAGTAGCTTGGGGGACTCCGCTAACTATGGCTACACCTTC

size: NA
J: TRBJ1-2
length: 15
D: NA
V: TRBV4-2
CDR3: CANSQDLNSAYGYTF
DNA: TGTGCCAACAGCCAAGATCTCAACAGCGCCTATGGCTACACCTTC

size: NA
J: TRBJ1-3
length: 13
D: NA
V: TRBV19
CDR3: CASSPGLGDTIYF
DNA: TGTGCCAGTAGTCCGGGATTGGGGGACACCATATATTTT

size: NA
J: TRBJ1-3
length: 14
D: NA
V: TRBV5-6
CDR3: CASSFPSSGNTIYF
DNA: TGTGCCAGCAGCTTTCCGTCCTCTGGAAACACCATATATTTT

size: NA
J: TRBJ2-2
length: 16
D: TRBD1
V: TRBV9
CDR3: CASSADRGRVTGELFF
DNA: TGTGCCAGCAGCGCGGACAGGGGGAGGGTCACCGGGGAGCTGTTTTTT

size: once
J: TRBJ2-1
length: 16
D: NA
V: TRBV7-3
CDR3: CASSPRAAAAYNEQFF
DNA: TGTGCCAGCAGCCCCAGGGCAGCGGCGGCTTACAATGAGCAGTTCTTC

size: NA
J: TRBJ1-5
length: 14
D: NA
V: TRBV2
CDR3: CASSDEGCEQPQHF
DNA: TGTGCCAGCAGTGATGAGGGGTGTGAGCAGCCCCAGCATTTT

size: NA
J: TRBJ1-2
length: 13
D: TRBD1
V: TRBV30
CDR3: CAWMDRRNYGYTF
DNA: TGTGCCTGGATGGACAGGAGGAACTATGGCTACACCTTC

size: NA
J: TRBJ2-2
length: 15
D: NA
V: TRBV7-3
CDR3: CASSRSSTNTGELFF
DNA: TGTGCCAGCAGCAGGTCCTCCACGAACACCGGGGAGCTGTTTTTT

size: few
J: TRBJ2-7
length: 13
D: NA
V: TRBV19
CDR3: CASRGGAGSEQYF
DNA: TGTGCCAGTAGGGGGGGGGCTGGCAGCGAGCAGTACTTC

size: once
J: TRBJ2-1
length: 18
D: TRBD2
V: TRBV10-3
CDR3: CAIRGASGRVASYNEQFF
DNA: TGTGCCATTAGAGGTGCTAGCGGGAGGGTTGCTTCCTACAATGAGCAGTTCTTC

size: NA
J: TRBJ2-7
length: 14
D: NA
V: TRBV6-1
CDR3: CASSDRRGSYEQYF
DNA: TGTGCCAGCAGTGACAGGAGGGGCAGCTACGAGCAGTACTTC

size: NA
J: TRBJ2-3
length: 13
D: NA
V: TRBV18
CDR3: CASSGRREDTQYF
DNA: TGTGCCAGCTCAGGCAGGAGGGAAGATACGCAGTATTTT

size: NA
J: TRBJ2-1
length: 16
D: TRBD2
V: TRBV4-3
CDR3: CASSPSWSGGYNEQFF
DNA: TGCGCCAGCAGCCCCTCTTGGAGCGGGGGCTACAATGAGCAGTTCTTC

size: NA
J: TRBJ1-2
length: 13
D: NA
V: TRBV18
CDR3: CASSPADSYGYTF
DNA: TGTGCCAGCTCACCAGCAGACAGTTATGGCTACACCTTC

size: NA
J: TRBJ1-4
length: 15
D: TRBD1
V: TRBV24-1
CDR3: CATSNSGQGNEKLFF
DNA: TGTGCCACCAGTAATTCCGGACAGGGTAATGAAAAACTGTTTTTT

size: NA
J: TRBJ1-5
length: 14
D: NA
V: TRBV24-1
CDR3: CTTSGGRSNQPQHF
DNA: TGTACCACCAGTGGAGGGAGGAGCAATCAGCCCCAGCATTTT

size: NA
J: TRBJ1-2
length: 11
D: NA
V: TRBV7-2
CDR3: CASSLGSSYTF
DNA: TGTGCCAGCAGCTTAGGCAGTAGCTACACCTTC

size: NA
J: TRBJ2-1
length: 16
D: NA
V: TRBV7-2
CDR3: CASSRRGGGPYNEQFF
DNA: TGTGCCAGCAGTCGCCGCGGGGGCGGGCCCTACAATGAGCAGTTCTTC

size: NA
J: TRBJ1-2
length: 14
D: NA
V: TRBV12-5
CDR3: CASGLVRYGSGYTF
DNA: TGTGCTAGTGGTTTGGTACGGTATGGCTCTGGCTACACCTTC

size: NA
J: TRBJ2-1
length: 16
D: NA
V: TRBV10-3
CDR3: CATHLNRGQTYNEQFF
DNA: TGTGCCACTCACTTGAACAGAGGGCAAACCTACAATGAGCAGTTCTTC

size: NA
J: TRBJ2-7
length: 15
D: NA
V: TRBV7-2
CDR3: CASSLMSGWSYEQYF
DNA: TGTGCCAGCAGCTTAATGTCAGGCTGGAGCTACGAGCAGTACTTC

size: NA
J: TRBJ2-3
length: 15
D: NA
V: TRBV19
CDR3: CASSISGGRGDTQYF
DNA: TGTGCCAGTAGTATAAGTGGGGGCCGGGGAGATACGCAGTATTTT

size: few
J: TRBJ2-1
length: 16
D: NA
V: TRBV24-1
CDR3: CATSDPHGRGINEQFF
DNA: TGTGCCACCAGTGACCCCCACGGAAGGGGGATAAATGAGCAGTTCTTC

size: NA
J: TRBJ1-1
length: 13
D: NA
V: TRBV4-2
CDR3: CASSQDLLTEAFF
DNA: TGTGCCAGCAGCCAAGATCTGTTGACTGAAGCTTTCTTT

size: NA
J: TRBJ2-2
length: 15
D: NA
V: TRBV7-2
CDR3: CASSLYGVRAGELFF
DNA: TGTGCCAGCAGCTTATATGGGGTCCGGGCCGGGGAGCTGTTTTTT

size: NA
J: TRBJ2-7
length: 15
D: NA
V: TRBV4-3
CDR3: CASSQDKNSAYEQYF
DNA: TGCGCCAGCAGCCAAGATAAGAACAGCGCGTACGAGCAGTACTTC

size: NA
J: TRBJ2-2
length: 14
D: NA
V: TRBV5-4
CDR3: CASSLGQDTGELFF
DNA: TGTGCCAGCAGCTTGGGGCAGGACACCGGGGAGCTGTTTTTT

size: NA
J: TRBJ2-3
length: 15
D: NA
V: TRBV7-2
CDR3: CASSLEGAALATQYF
DNA: TGTGCCAGCAGCTTAGAAGGGGCTGCTTTGGCTACGCAGTATTTT

size: NA
J: TRBJ1-6
length: 14
D: NA
V: TRBV25-1
CDR3: CASSASVGDSPLYF
DNA: TGTGCCAGCAGTGCGTCAGTGGGAGATTCACCCCTCTACTTT

size: NA
J: TRBJ2-5
length: 15
D: NA
V: TRBV29-1
CDR3: CSVEDLGVSEETQYF
DNA: TGCAGCGTTGAAGATCTGGGAGTATCGGAAGAGACCCAGTACTTC

size: NA
J: TRBJ1-5
length: 14
D: TRBD1
V: TRBV7-2
CDR3: CASSQGGNNQPQHF
DNA: TGTGCCAGCAGCCAGGGGGGCAACAATCAGCCCCAGCATTTT

size: NA
J: TRBJ2-7
length: 12
D: NA
V: TRBV28
CDR3: CASSSRVHEQYF
DNA: TGTGCCAGCTCGTCGAGAGTCCACGAGCAGTACTTC

size: NA
J: TRBJ2-6
length: 16
D: NA
V: TRBV29-1
CDR3: CSVEEDSPSGANVLTF
DNA: TGCAGCGTTGAAGAGGACAGTCCTTCTGGGGCCAACGTCCTGACTTTC

size: NA
J: TRBJ2-5
length: 14
D: NA
V: TRBV11-3
CDR3: CASSLRAGQETQYF
DNA: TGTGCCAGCAGCTTAAGGGCAGGGCAAGAGACCCAGTACTTC

size: NA
J: TRBJ2-1
length: 15
D: TRBD2
V: TRBV9
CDR3: CASSGGLAGGNEQFF
DNA: TGTGCCAGCAGCGGGGGACTAGCGGGAGGGAATGAGCAGTTCTTC

size: NA
J: TRBJ1-1
length: 14
D: NA
V: TRBV7-9
CDR3: CASSLPGKNTEAFF
DNA: TGTGCCAGCAGCTTACCAGGCAAAAACACTGAAGCTTTCTTT

size: NA
J: TRBJ2-5
length: 24
D: TRBD2
V: TRBV15
CDR3: CATSRDPPGLAFVADSTYQETQYF
DNA: TGTGCCACCAGCAGAGACCCTCCGGGACTAGCGTTTGTGGCCGATTCCACTTACCAAGAGACCCAGTACTTC

size: few
J: TRBJ2-2
length: 15
D: TRBD1
V: TRBV4-1
CDR3: CASSLTGQEDGELFF
DNA: TGCGCCAGCAGCCTAACTGGACAGGAGGACGGGGAGCTGTTTTTT

size: NA
J: TRBJ2-5
length: 14
D: NA
V: TRBV7-2
CDR3: CASSLVEGAGNQYF
DNA: TGTGCCAGCAGCTTAGTAGAGGGGGCGGGGAACCAGTACTTC

size: NA
J: TRBJ2-4
length: 16
D: NA
V: TRBV4-3
CDR3: CASSQIGRGAKNIQYF
DNA: TGCGCCAGCAGCCAAATCGGCAGGGGAGCCAAAAACATTCAGTACTTC

size: NA
J: TRBJ1-4
length: 15
D: NA
V: TRBV2
CDR3: CASSDGQSTNEKLFF
DNA: TGTGCCAGCAGTGATGGACAGTCAACTAATGAAAAACTGTTTTTT